One and the same sample provided the 25 T cell receptor beta chains below, sequenced in a study of shared clonotypes between healthy human individuals. The data were produced by immunoSEQ multiplex PCR, yet TCRdb's version contains in-frame clones alone and is incomplete. Of 950,000 to 1,100,000 clones in the sample, approximately 80% are singletons; the top ten hold 0.55% to 0.7%. The sequencing sample was made of memory CD4+ T cells from PBMCs. Subset indicated: CD45RA-negative fraction. The receptors here all came from a man aged 18-30 years in good health. Some clones in this sample may be carry-over from other donors' samples.

DNA of the CDR3: TGCGCCAGCGGGACTAGCGGTAGTCAAGAGACCCAGTACTTC. Translated: CASGTSGSQETQYF. The chain recombines TRBV5-1 with TRBJ2-5; TRBD2 matches at 11 bases. Per germline, CDR1 SGHRS and CDR2 YFSETQ. CDR3 length: 14 amino acids. The V gene end was trimmed by 7 bases and the J gene end by 2 bases; junction bases not matched to a gene: 4.

Written as DNA, the CDR3 is TGCGCCAGCGGACAGGGGGCTAGCACAGATACGCAGTATTTT. Translation gives CASGQGASTDTQYF. The rearrangement uses TRBV5-1 and TRBJ2-3; 11 positions agree with TRBD1. Germline V lookup: CDR1 SGHRS, CDR2 YFSETQ. CDR3 length: 14 amino acids. V trimming: 7 bases; J trimming: 0 bases; junction bases outside the gene matches: 1.

The chain uses TRBV28 and TRBJ2-5, with 14 bases that match TRBD2. The V and J ends lost 6 bases and 2 bases, in that order; junction bases with no gene match: 23. Germline V lookup: CDR1 MDHEN, CDR2 SYDVKM. The CDR3 contains 22 residues. The CDR3 DNA reads TGTGCCAGCAGCCGTAACAGCTGGGGAAGACTAGCGGGAGGGGGGCGGCAAGAGACCCAGTACTTC. Translation gives CASSRNSWGRLAGGGRQETQYF. Using reference TRBV28 and TRBJ2-5 for the parts outside the CDR3, the full variable domain is DVKVTQSSRYLVKRTGEKVFLECVQDMDHENMFWYRQDPGLGLRLIYFSYDVKMKEKGDIPEGYSVSREKKERFSLILESASTNQTSMYLCASSRNSWGRLAGGGRQETQYFGPGTRLLVL.

The V call is TRBV18, the J call TRBJ1-1; D perhaps matches TRBD1 (5 bases). This CDR3 has 14 residues. V was trimmed by 3 bases and J by 5 bases, leaving 13 bases between them. The germline V gene encodes CDR1 KGHSH and CDR2 LQKENI. In DNA form, the CDR3 reads TGTGCCAGCTCACCTTCTGGCAGGGTAACTGAAGCTTTCTTT. Its translation is CASSPSGRVTEAFF.

The chain employs TRBV27 and TRBJ2-7; 8 bases line up with TRBD2. V lost 6 bases, J lost 10 bases, and 5 bases stayed unmatched. The germline V gene has CDR1 MNHEY and CDR2 SMNVEV (reference sequence). This CDR3 has 11 amino acids. CDR3 sequence: CASRPSGSQYF. CDR3 nucleotide sequence: TGTGCCAGCAGACCCAGCGGGAGTCAGTACTTC.

The rearrangement joins TRBV6-6 to TRBJ1-5; tentatively, D is TRBD1 (5 bases). Trimming cost V 6 bases and J 1 base, with 13 bases left between them. This CDR3 comprises 15 residues. CDR1 is MNHNY, CDR2 SVGAGI, per germline (reference sequence). This CDR3 reads CASRHRGGSNQPQHF. CDR3 nucleotide sequence: TGTGCCAGCAGGCATAGGGGAGGGAGCAATCAGCCCCAGCATTTT.

The chain joins TRBV6-1 to TRBJ2-1, with a possible D match to TRBD1 (6 bases). Germline V gene data show CDR1 as MNHNS and CDR2 as SASEGT. The CDR3 is 16 residues long. The V gene lost 4 bases and the J gene lost 4 bases, with 17 bases spanning the gap. In DNA form, the CDR3 reads TGTGCCAGCAGTGTAGTACGGACAGCTCTATACAATGAGCAGTTCTTC. It yields the protein CASSVVRTALYNEQFF.

Remarks on this clone: This specimen includes other DNA sequences encoding the same CDR3. V usage is TRBV5-1 and J usage is TRBJ1-6, with D possibly being TRBD1 (6 bases). V lost 6 bases, J lost 6 bases, and 10 bases lay in between. Germline CDR1 and CDR2: SGHRS and YFSETQ. The CDR3 has 13 residues. CDR3 amino acids: CASKGRGNSPLHF. The CDR3 DNA follows: TGCGCCAGCAAAGGCAGGGGTAATTCACCCCTCCACTTT.

The chain has TRBV6-5 and TRBJ1-2; 8 bases align to TRBD1. Trimming cost V 5 bases and J 8 bases; bases outside gene matches: 10. Germline V lookup: CDR1 MNHEY, CDR2 SVGAGI. The CDR3 spans 14 residues. The CDR3 coding sequence is TGTGCCAGCAGTATTGGACAGGGAGGTATCGGCTACACCTTC. Its protein is CASSIGQGGIGYTF.

V is TRBV6-1 and J is TRBJ1-1; maybe TRBD1 (5 bases). The germline gives CDR1 MNHNS, CDR2 SASEGT. The CDR3 totals 14 residues. Between the trimmed V and J ends, which lost 6 bases and 2 bases, there was a span of 13 bases. The CDR3 bases are TGTGCCAGCAGCCCACCGACAGTAAACACTGAAGCTTTCTTT. It specifies CASSPPTVNTEAFF.

This clone was observed once. The chain has TRBV9 and TRBJ2-7, with 8 bases identical to TRBD2. Germline loops: CDR1 SGDLS, CDR2 YYNGEE. The CDR3 loop spans 20 amino acids. V lost 4 bases and J lost 2; bases outside the gene matches: 23. CDR3 in amino acids: CASSQRVLAGGTMDPYEQYF. As DNA, the CDR3 is TGTGCCAGCAGCCAGCGGGTTCTAGCGGGCGGTACAATGGATCCCTACGAGCAGTACTTC.

The chain recombines TRBV7-9 with TRBJ2-7; a weak D match, TRBD2 (6 bases). Germline V lookup: CDR1 SEHNR, CDR2 FQNEAQ (reference sequence). CDR3 length: 13 residues. The V end was cut by 6 bases, the J end by 7 bases, with 16 bases between. The CDR3 DNA reads TGTGCCAGCAGTCCATTGGCGGAGGGAGAGCAGTACTTC. Amino acids: CASSPLAEGEQYF.

The chain joins TRBV5-1 to TRBJ2-5; D not resolved. The CDR3 length is 16 residues. The V end lost 0 bases, the J end lost 4 bases, and 16 bases lay between the germline ends. Looked up from germline, CDR1 is SGHRS and CDR2 is YFSETQ. CDR3 region: CASSLALSPRGETQYF. DNA of the CDR3: TGCGCCAGCAGCTTGGCCCTCAGCCCCCGAGGAGAGACCCAGTACTTC.

The chain combines TRBV2 with TRBJ1-2; tentatively, D is TRBD1 (6 bases). Per germline, CDR1 SNHLY and CDR2 FYNNEI. The length of the CDR3 is 14 residues. The V and J ends lost 4 bases and 6 bases respectively, with 15 bases between them. CDR3 nucleotides: TGTGCCAGCAGTGGGGAAGGGGGTCCCCATGGCTACACCTTC. This translates into CASSGEGGPHGYTF.

The gene calls are TRBV2 and TRBJ1-4; 9 positions agree with TRBD1. Germline V gene sequence: CDR1 SNHLY, CDR2 FYNNEI. The CDR3 loop spans 14 amino acids. With 6 bases clipped from V and 7 bases from J, the junction kept 6 bases outside the gene matches. The CDR3 DNA follows: TGTGCCAGCAGGCCCGGGACAGGGAGTGAAAAACTGTTTTTT. It translates to CASRPGTGSEKLFF.

This clone has only a few counts. The chain carries TRBV29-1 and TRBJ2-3; 10 nucleotides match TRBD2. The CDR3 loop spans 15 amino acids. With V trimmed by 6 bases and J by 4 bases, 10 bases remained unmatched. Germline V CDR1 and CDR2: SQVTM, ANQGSEA. The CDR3 loop is CSVGLTGTSADTQYF. The CDR3 DNA follows: TGCAGCGTGGGGCTCACCGGGACTAGCGCAGATACGCAGTATTTT.

V and J are TRBV27 and TRBJ1-5; possibly TRBD1 for D (5 bases). The germline V gene encodes CDR1 MNHEY and CDR2 SMNVEV (reference sequence). Trimming cost V 5 bases and J 4 bases, with 21 bases left between them. This CDR3 is built from 17 residues. This CDR3 is CASSGAVTGPSNQPQHF. The CDR3 DNA sequence: TGTGCCAGCAGTGGGGCAGTAACCGGGCCCTCAAATCAGCCCCAGCATTTT.

The CDR3 region is CASSPRAGRTGTSGGTEAFF. The CDR3 coding sequence is TGTGCCAGCAGTCCGCGGGCAGGCCGGACAGGGACATCGGGGGGAACTGAAGCTTTCTTT. The chain carries TRBV28 and TRBJ1-1; 8 positions match TRBD1. Losses at the gene ends were 5 bases for V and 5 bases for J; bases not matched to a gene: 25. The germline V gene encodes CDR1 MDHEN and CDR2 SYDVKM. The CDR3 totals 20 residues.

The gene calls are TRBV7-2 and TRBJ1-3; D may be TRBD1 (6 bases). CDR3 length equals 15 residues. Per the germline V gene, CDR1 is SGHTA and CDR2 is FQGNSA. Trimming shortened V by 5 bases and J by 0 bases, and 11 bases separated the two germline ends. The DNA of the CDR3 is TGTGCCAGCAGCCACAGGGCGAGCTCTGGAAACACCATATATTTT. Its protein is CASSHRASSGNTIYF.

The V call is TRBV7-9, the J call TRBJ2-1, with D possibly TRBD2 on 5 matching bases. V lost 0 bases, J lost 3 bases, and 12 bases lay in between. Germline V gene data show CDR1 as SEHNR and CDR2 as FQNEAQ (reference sequence). The CDR3 is 16 amino acids. The CDR3 loop reads CASSLALLALYNEQFF. Here the CDR3 DNA reads TGTGCCAGCAGCTTAGCTTTGCTAGCCCTCTACAATGAGCAGTTCTTC.

This clone was detected a few times. The J gene is TRBJ2-4, the V gene TRBV2, with D perhaps TRBD2 (6 bases). The CDR3 is 13 residues long. CDR1 is SNHLY and CDR2 is FYNNEI in the germline V gene. V was shortened by 0 bases and J by 10 bases, with 10 bases between the two germline ends. The DNA for the CDR3 is TGTGCCAGCAGTGAAGCGGGCGGGGATATTCAGTACTTC. Translation gives CASSEAGGDIQYF.

This clone showed up just once. The chain combines TRBV27 with TRBJ1-2; a possible D gene is TRBD1 (5 bases). This CDR3 spans 16 amino acids. The germline V gene has CDR1 MNHEY and CDR2 SMNVEV (reference sequence). V lost 3 bases to trimming and J lost 0 bases, with 14 bases between them. CDR3 in amino acids: CASSLWGVNANYGYTF. The CDR3 bases are TGTGCCAGCAGTTTGTGGGGGGTTAACGCTAACTATGGCTACACCTTC.

This chain links TRBV11-1 with TRBJ2-2, with a weak D call TRBD1 (6 bases). The length of the CDR3 is 16 residues. The V gene lost 5 bases and the J gene lost 2 bases, with 15 bases spanning the gap. Germline V gene lookup returns CDR1 SGHAT and CDR2 FQDESV (reference sequence). CDR3 in amino acids: CASSLETGSNTGELFF. The CDR3, as DNA: TGTGCCAGCAGCCTAGAGACAGGATCTAACACCGGGGAGCTGTTTTTT.

The J gene is TRBJ1-2, the V gene TRBV4-3; D is possibly TRBD1 (5 bases). In germline, CDR1 is LGHNA, CDR2 YSLEER. V shed 1 base and J shed 4 bases, with 10 bases lying between them. CDR3 size: 14 residues. CDR3 sequence (DNA): TGCGCCAGCAGCCAAGGGGCAGGGAGCTATGGCTACACCTTC. This gives the protein CASSQGAGSYGYTF.

This chain connects TRBV28 to TRBJ2-4; 9 nucleotides align to TRBD1. The CDR3 sequence is 16 residues long. Trimming took 1 base from V and 3 from J; bases not matched to a gene: 4. Germline V gives CDR1 MDHEN, CDR2 SYDVKM. Here the CDR3 reads CASSLSGQGRKNIQYF. For the CDR3, the DNA is TGTGCCAGCAGTTTATCGGGACAGGGACGCAAAAACATTCAGTACTTC.